Listed here are 20 T cell receptor beta chains from one sample, sequenced in a study of metastatic and nonmetastatic thyroid tumors. Treatment of any kind had been given to no patient before thyroid surgery. Using MiXCR, TCRdb re-called clones from the PCR reads. The sample comprises around 19,000 clones, around 15% of which are singletons, and around 9.3% rests with the top ten. Sequencing was performed on tumor tissue. These receptors all stem from a female donor with papillary thyroid cancer or a benign thyroid nodule (not recorded which). Some clones in this sample may be carry-over from other donors' samples.

The table lists this clone with many counts. The chain links TRBV11-2 to TRBJ1-3, with D perhaps matching TRBD1 (5 bases). V lost 5 bases, J lost 6 bases, and 17 bases lay in between. This CDR3 is built from 15 residues. Germline-derived CDR1 and CDR2 are SGHAT and FQNNGV. The CDR3 reads CASSRGSGILNTIYF. CDR3 coding DNA: TGTGCCAGCAGCCGGGGGTCAGGCATACTAAACACCATATATTTT. The whole variable domain, remainder taken from reference TRBV11-2 and TRBJ1-3, is EAGVAQSPRYKIIEKRQSVAFWCNPISGHATLYWYQQILGQGPKLLIQFQNNGVVDDSQLPKDRFSAERLKGVDSTLKIQPAKLEDSAVYLCASSRGSGILNTIYFGEGSWLTVV.

Only a few counts were recorded for this clone. The V call is TRBV2, the J call TRBJ2-2; TRBD1 might be the D (5 bases). Trimming took off 8 bases at V and 0 bases at J, with 19 bases between the two ends. The germline V gene encodes CDR1 SNHLY and CDR2 FYNNEI. The CDR3 loop spans 17 amino acids. CDR3 bases: TGTGCCAGCGCAAGGGGCGGTGGGGCAGCGAACACCGGGGAGCTGTTTTTT. It yields the protein CASARGGGAANTGELFF.

This clone was observed many times. The chain links TRBV5-4 to TRBJ1-6, with D hard to call. The CDR3 consists of 15 residues. Between the trimmed V and J ends, which lost 3 bases and 9 bases, there was a span of 16 bases. The germline V gene encodes CDR1 SGHNT and CDR2 YYREEE (reference sequence). CDR3 region: CASSWPGSPPSPLHF. Here the CDR3 DNA reads TGTGCCAGCAGCTGGCCGGGATCTCCGCCTTCACCCCTCCACTTT.

This clone rates as medium-sized. The chain's CDR3 is CASSRGGDKYF. The DNA of the CDR3 is TGTGCCAGTAGTCGTGGGGGCGATAAGTACTTC. The chain uses TRBV19 and TRBJ2-7; tentative D call: TRBD1 (6 bases). Trimming stripped 5 bases from V and 11 bases from J, with 13 bases between. The length of the CDR3 is 11 residues. The germline gives CDR1 LNHDA, CDR2 SQIVND (reference sequence).

This clone appeared many times. This chain uses TRBV20-1 with TRBJ2-3, with D possibly TRBD1 on 5 matching bases. Looked up from germline, CDR1 is DFQATT and CDR2 is SNEGSKA (reference sequence). The CDR3 length is 14 residues. Trimming stripped 8 bases from V and 2 bases from J, with 17 bases between. CDR3 sequence (DNA): TGCAGTTCCCTCCCAGGGTGGACCACAGATACGCAGTATTTT. It is translated as CSSLPGWTTDTQYF.

At least ten counts were recorded for this clone. The missing conserved phenylalanine or tryptophan at the end of this CDR3 makes a read error likely. The V and J genes are TRBV10-3 and TRBJ1-1, with 7 bases aligning to TRBD1. The V segment lost 3 bases and the J segment 5 bases; nucleotides outside the gene matches: 6. Germline-derived CDR1 and CDR2 are ENHRY and SYGVKD. The CDR3 is made up of 14 amino acids. CDR3 sequence (DNA): TGTGCCATCAGTGAACAGGGGCCCCGGACTGAAGCTTTCCTT. As protein: CAISEQGPRTEAFL.

V and J are TRBV18 and TRBJ1-3; D remains unclear. The CDR3 has 12 amino acids. The V and J ends lost 3 bases and 3 bases respectively, with 3 bases between them. Looked up from germline, CDR1 is KGHSH and CDR2 is LQKENI. The CDR3: CASSPDGNTIYF. DNA for the CDR3: TGTGCCAGCTCACCCGATGGAAACACCATATATTTT.

The rearrangement joins TRBV20-1 to TRBJ2-7; 7 bases map to TRBD2. Germline V gives CDR1 DFQATT, CDR2 SNEGSKA (reference sequence). There are 17 residues in the CDR3. Losses at the gene ends were 7 bases for V and 1 base for J; bases not matched to a gene: 19. In DNA, the CDR3 is TGCAGTGATAGGAAAGGACTAGAGGGAGCAATGTCCTACGAGCAGTACTTC. This encodes CSDRKGLEGAMSYEQYF.

This clone appeared a few times. A much larger clone lies one base from this, so it may be a read error. The chain employs TRBV27 and TRBJ2-1, with D possibly being TRBD2 (5 bases). The CDR3 extends over 14 amino acids. CDR1 and CDR2 (germline): MNHEY, SMNVEV (reference sequence). Trimming pared 1 base from V and 8 bases from J, leaving 12 bases between. In DNA, the CDR3 is TGTGCCAGCAGTTTATTGAGGGCTTGGCATGAGCAGTTCTTC. It yields the protein CASSLLRAWHEQFF.

This clone was found many times. At one of its ends the junction is not consistent with the germline gene, which may arise from a read error. Other DNA sequences in the sample encode the same CDR3. The genes are TRBV2 and TRBJ2-5; D ambiguous. Germline V gene data show CDR1 as SNHLY and CDR2 as FYNNEI. This CDR3 is 11 amino acids long. This chain's CDR3 is CASSAQETQYF. The DNA of the CDR3 is TGCGCCAGCAGTGCCCAAGAGACCCAGTACTTC.

V gene TRBV7-2 combines with J gene TRBJ2-7, with 9 nucleotides matching TRBD1. Germline CDR1 SGHTA, CDR2 FQGNSA. Germline trimming cut 4 bases from V and 5 bases from J; bases unmatched to any gene: 9. The CDR3 has 15 residues. CDR3 residues: CASSYTGQGRHEQYF. The CDR3 nucleotides read TGTGCCAGCAGCTACACCGGACAGGGGAGGCACGAGCAGTACTTC.

This clone was recorded at least ten times. The rearrangement joins TRBV14 to TRBJ2-3, with TRBD2 identical over 11 bases. Germline V lookup: CDR1 SGHDN, CDR2 FVKESK. This CDR3 is built from 16 residues. V dropped 3 bases and J dropped 0; count of bases not matched to a gene: 2. The CDR3 here is CASSHRLAGSTDTQYF. DNA of the CDR3: TGTGCCAGCAGCCACAGACTAGCGGGGAGCACAGATACGCAGTATTTT.

This clone has a handful of counts. Germline and junction disagree at one end, which may indicate a read error. The chain has TRBV5-1 and TRBJ2-5, with 8 positions matching TRBD2. The length of the CDR3 is 18 residues. Germline CDR1 SGHRS, CDR2 YFSETQ. DNA for the CDR3: TGCGCCAGCAGCTTGGTGGAGCGTACAAGCGGGGGACCGAAGACCAAGTACTTC. Its protein product is CASSLVERTSGGPKTKYF. Together with reference TRBV5-1 and TRBJ2-5, the CDR3 gives the full variable domain: KAGVTQTPRYLIKTRGQQVTLSCSPISGHRSVSWYQQTPGQGLQFLFEYFSETQRNKGNFPGRFSGRQFSNSRSEMNVSTLELGDSALYLCASSLVERTSGGPKTKYFGPGTRLLVL.

In this sample, this clone turned up many times. The chain recombines TRBV27 with TRBJ1-1; D call uncertain. V gave up 3 bases and J gave up 1 base, with 9 bases separating them. CDR3 size: 14 residues. Looked up from germline, CDR1 is MNHEY and CDR2 is SMNVEV (reference sequence). The CDR3 DNA reads TGTGCCAGCAGTTTGGGAACAGCGAACACTGAAGCTTTCTTT. This translates into CASSLGTANTEAFF.

At least ten counts were recorded for this clone. The same CDR3 is also encoded by other DNA sequences in this sample. This chain links TRBV7-3 with TRBJ2-2, with TRBD1 matching over 7 bases. This CDR3 has 16 amino acids. The ends lost 2 bases at V and 4 bases at J; junction bases unmatched: 7. The germline gives CDR1 SGHTA, CDR2 FQGTGA. As DNA, the CDR3 is TGTGCCAGCAGCTTAGGCGACAGGGTCTTCACCGGGGAGCTGTTTTTT. Translated, it gives CASSLGDRVFTGELFF.

This clone was detected a few times. One end of the junction varies from germline; a read error may be responsible. The chain carries TRBV6-1 and TRBJ2-7, with 8 nucleotides matching TRBD1. Germline-derived CDR1 and CDR2 are MNHNS and SASEGT. The CDR3 runs 13 residues. The CDR3 reads CVSSPDRGYEQYF. The CDR3 nucleotides are TGTGTCAGCAGCCCCGACAGGGGATACGAGCAGTACTTC.

Judged by abundance, this clone is medium-sized. The rearrangement joins TRBV6-1 to TRBJ2-6, with TRBD1 as a possible D gene (6 bases). Between the trimmed V and J ends, which lost 3 bases and 0 bases, there was a span of 15 bases. The germline CDR1 and CDR2 sequences are MNHNS and SASEGT. The CDR3 is 18 amino acids. The CDR3 reads CASSETGEVVSGANVLTF. DNA of the CDR3: TGTGCCAGCAGTGAGACAGGAGAGGTTGTCTCTGGGGCCAACGTCCTGACTTTC.

The chain combines TRBV30 with TRBJ2-7, with unresolved D. Trimming cost V 2 bases and J 3 bases, with 11 bases left between them. CDR3 length equals 13 residues. Germline CDR1 is GTSNPN and CDR2 is SVGIG (reference sequence). The CDR3 DNA is TGTGCCTGGAGTTTCGTACAATTCTACGAGCAGTACTTC. This encodes CAWSFVQFYEQYF.

This clone has a count of ten or more. The rearrangement links TRBV5-4 to TRBJ1-4; TRBD1 agrees at 8 bases. The junction had 5 bases not matched to a gene; V was cut back by 2 bases and J by 5 bases. CDR3 length: 15 amino acids. Germline CDR1 is SGHNT and CDR2 is YYREEE (reference sequence). Here the CDR3 reads CASSLNAGGNEKLFF. The CDR3 bases are TGTGCCAGCAGCTTAAATGCAGGGGGCAATGAAAAACTGTTTTTT. The full variable domain, in which reference TRBV5-4 and TRBJ1-4 provide the parts outside the CDR3, is ETGVTQSPTHLIKTRGQQVTLRCSSQSGHNTVSWYQQALGQGPQFIFQYYREEENGRGNFPPRFSGLQFPNYSSELNVNALELDDSALYLCASSLNAGGNEKLFFGSGTQLSVL.

By frequency in the sample, this clone is medium-sized (0.01 to 0.1%). This sequence joins TRBV6-1 and TRBJ1-3; D not resolved. The CDR3 is 14 residues long. Per germline, CDR1 MNHNS and CDR2 SASEGT. CDR3 loop: CVTGRGPGGNTIYF. As DNA, the CDR3 is TGTGTCACCGGGCGGGGTCCCGGTGGAAACACCATATATTTT.